This T cell receptor (beta chain) was profiled in a study of T cell changes during pregnancy in multiple sclerosis. The germline V and J ends were trimmed by 2 bases and 0 bases, with 5 bases remaining between them. Germline CDR1 is MGHRA and CDR2 is YSYEKL. There are 14 residues in the CDR3. Produced via immunoSEQ multiplex PCR; TCRdb's table is partial and in-frame only. The table has around 78,000 clones, just over 90% seen once; the top ten hold approximately 2.5%. This TCR came from a female donor with multiple sclerosis, enrolled in a pregnancy study. V is TRBV4-1 and J is TRBJ1-3; D gene unclear. Sequences were derived from peripheral blood, sampled in the second trimester of pregnancy. The CDR3 DNA reads TGCGCCAGCAGCCAACTGGCCTCTGGAAACACCATATATTTT. Protein sequence: CASSQLASGNTIYF.